The 21 T cell receptor beta chains given below trace back to one sample, sequenced in a study of blood T cell repertoires in COVID-19. The assay was immunoSEQ multiplex PCR, and TCRdb's table has in-frame clones only and misses some. The table has 97,000 or so clones, around 80% seen once; the top ten hold 3.5% to 5%. Sequenced material: peripheral blood. The receptors come from a man between 60 and 75 years old with acute or convalescent COVID-19.

V and J are TRBV5-8 and TRBJ1-2; 8 bases agree with TRBD1. Germline values: CDR1 SGHTS, CDR2 YDEGEE. V lost 7 bases, J lost 4 bases, and 0 bases stayed unmatched. The CDR3 runs 11 residues. CDR3 in DNA: TGTGCCAGCGGGACAGGCTATGGCTACACCTTC. As protein: CASGTGYGYTF.

This rearrangement joins TRBV11-3 to TRBJ1-4; 8 positions agree with TRBD1. CDR1 and CDR2 (germline): SGHNT, YENEEA. CDR3 length: 18 residues. The V segment lost 3 bases and the J segment 8 bases; nucleotides outside the gene matches: 17. In DNA, the CDR3 is TGTGCCAGCAGCTTGGGGTCAGGATCAGGGGGCGCCCGGGAAAAACTGTTTTTT. Protein product: CASSLGSGSGGAREKLFF.

The chain has TRBV24-1 and TRBJ2-3, with 9 bases lining up with TRBD1. The trim removed 3 bases at V and 2 bases at J, leaving 5 bases unmatched. There are 16 residues in the CDR3. Germline assignment: CDR1 KGHDR and CDR2 SFDVKD. The CDR3 coding sequence is TGTGCCACCAGTGATGATAACAGGGGGCCCACAGATACGCAGTATTTT. Its protein is CATSDDNRGPTDTQYF.

The rearrangement joins TRBV28 to TRBJ1-4; D not resolved. V lost 7 bases to trimming and J lost 7 bases, with 19 bases between them. Germline-derived CDR1 and CDR2 are MDHEN and SYDVKM. The CDR3 is 15 amino acids. This CDR3 is CASTTPQAGSEKLFF. CDR3 nucleotide sequence: TGTGCCAGCACCACCCCCCAGGCGGGTTCTGAAAAACTGTTTTTT.

This chain links TRBV30 with TRBJ1-2; D is perhaps TRBD1 (5 bases). Trimming removed 0 bases from V and 2 bases from J, with 16 bases in between. Germline CDR1 and CDR2: GTSNPN and SVGIG (reference sequence). This CDR3 is built from 16 residues. The CDR3 DNA sequence: TGTGCCTGGAGTGTACAGGTGGGCAGGCCAAACTATGGCTACACCTTC. Translated: CAWSVQVGRPNYGYTF.

V usage is TRBV6-1 and J usage is TRBJ2-1, with D possibly being TRBD2 (5 bases). V was clipped by 7 bases and J by 2 bases, with 15 bases between them. Germline V gene data show CDR1 as MNHNS and CDR2 as SASEGT. This CDR3 is 15 amino acids long. CDR3 amino acids: CASNAGNLAYNEQFF. The DNA for the CDR3 is TGTGCCAGCAACGCCGGGAACCTCGCCTACAATGAGCAGTTCTTC.

This clone was counted a single time. The chain recombines TRBV28 with TRBJ1-2, with 7 bases matching TRBD1. The CDR3 is made up of 13 amino acids. CDR1 and CDR2 (germline): MDHEN, SYDVKM. Germline trimming cut 5 bases from V and 2 bases from J; bases unmatched to any gene: 2. CDR3 loop: CASSLGQNYGYTF. CDR3 sequence (DNA): TGTGCCAGCAGTCTGGGACAGAACTATGGCTACACCTTC.

The count of this clone is one. V gene TRBV9 combines with J gene TRBJ2-1; 7 bases align to TRBD2. Germline lookup yields CDR1 SGDLS and CDR2 YYNGEE. The CDR3 contains 16 residues. With 0 bases clipped from V and 7 bases from J, the junction kept 10 bases outside the gene matches. CDR3 protein: CASSVAPAGVGNEQFF. DNA for the CDR3: TGTGCCAGCAGCGTAGCCCCCGCGGGAGTGGGTAATGAGCAGTTCTTC.

In its sample, this clone was seen a few times. This rearrangement joins TRBV5-4 to TRBJ2-2; 9 bases agree with TRBD1. The CDR3 has 15 residues. Germline values: CDR1 SGHNT, CDR2 YYREEE (reference sequence). V trimming: 8 bases; J trimming: 6 bases; junction bases outside the gene matches: 11. In DNA, the CDR3 is TGTGCCAGTCCCGACCGGGACAGGGAGGCCGGGGAGCTGTTTTTT. It yields the protein CASPDRDREAGELFF.

J is TRBJ2-7 and V is TRBV5-4; the match to TRBD1 covers 8 bases. The CDR3 sequence is 13 residues long. V lost 4 bases and J lost 7; bases outside the gene matches: 7. CDR1 is SGHNT and CDR2 is YYREEE in the germline V gene (reference sequence). CDR3 coding DNA: TGTGCCAGCAGCCCTCAGACAGGGGATGAGCAGTACTTC. Its translation: CASSPQTGDEQYF.

V is TRBV5-4 and J is TRBJ2-1; the D gene is possibly TRBD1 (6 bases). The CDR3 has 13 residues. V was shortened by 4 bases and J by 5 bases, with 10 bases between the two germline ends. Germline V gives CDR1 SGHNT, CDR2 YYREEE (reference sequence). CDR3 DNA sequence: TGTGCCAGCAGCACAGGACAGAACAATGAGCAGTTCTTC. Protein sequence: CASSTGQNNEQFF.

V is TRBV19 and J is TRBJ1-5; D perhaps matches TRBD1 (5 bases). This CDR3 spans 15 amino acids. V lost 4 bases and J 0 bases, leaving 10 bases between the germline ends. CDR1 LNHDA and CDR2 SQIVND come from the germline V gene (reference sequence). CDR3 nucleotides: TGTGCCAGTAGTACCGACAGTTATAGCAATCAGCCCCAGCATTTT. Protein product: CASSTDSYSNQPQHF.

The genes are TRBV29-1 and TRBJ2-5; TRBD1 matches 7 bases. Looked up from germline, CDR1 is SQVTM and CDR2 is ANQGSEA. V trimming: 3 bases; J trimming: 3 bases; junction bases outside the gene matches: 10. This CDR3 is 15 amino acids long. For the CDR3, the DNA is TGCAGCGTTGACGGACAGGAAAGAACCAAAGAGACCCAGTACTTC. Residues: CSVDGQERTKETQYF.

The chain carries TRBV7-9 and TRBJ1-1; D unresolved. The length of the CDR3 is 16 residues. CDR1 and CDR2 from the germline V gene are SEHNR and FQNEAQ (reference sequence). V was cut by 2 bases and J by 5 bases, with 18 bases left in between. The CDR3, as DNA: TGTGCCAGCAGCTTAACCATTATTGTAGAGGTGACTGAAGCTTTCTTT. The encoded protein is CASSLTIIVEVTEAFF.

The chain links TRBV29-1 to TRBJ1-1; weak D call: TRBD1 (6 bases). There are 16 residues in the CDR3. The V end lost 0 bases, the J end lost 0 bases, and 14 bases lay between the germline ends. CDR1 is SQVTM, CDR2 ANQGSEA, per germline. The CDR3 loop is CSVEDLGAGVNTEAFF. DNA of the CDR3: TGCAGCGTTGAAGATCTGGGCGCAGGGGTGAACACTGAAGCTTTCTTT.

Points on this clone: Other nucleotide sequences in the sample specify the same CDR3. The chain recombines TRBV27 with TRBJ2-3; no reliable D call. The CDR3 extends over 12 amino acids. Trimming removed 3 bases from V and 5 bases from J, with 6 bases in between. CDR1 is MNHEY, CDR2 SMNVEV, per germline (reference sequence). This CDR3 is CASSLNGDTQYF. The CDR3 nucleotides are TGTGCCAGCAGTTTGAACGGAGATACGCAGTATTTT.

This chain uses TRBV7-7 with TRBJ2-2, with 9 positions matching TRBD2. Germline loops: CDR1 SSHAT, CDR2 FNYEAQ (reference sequence). The junction had 9 bases not matched to a gene; V was cut back by 6 bases and J by 4 bases. There are 16 residues in the CDR3. CDR3 region: CASSPGRLAVTGELFF. As DNA, the CDR3 is TGTGCCAGCAGTCCTGGTCGACTAGCGGTCACCGGGGAGCTGTTTTTT.

The sample holds one count of this clone. A read error may explain this, as a much larger clone is one base away. The rearrangement joins TRBV6-1 to TRBJ1-5, with a weak D call TRBD1 (5 bases). V was clipped by 1 base and J by 2 bases, with 6 bases between them. The CDR3 totals 14 residues. Germline loops: CDR1 MNHNS, CDR2 SASEGT. The CDR3 DNA reads TGTGCCAGCAGTGAAGGGGGGGGCAATCAGCCCCAGCATTTT. Amino acids: CASSEGGGNQPQHF.

The chain has TRBV28 and TRBJ1-2; D unresolved. The germline CDR1 and CDR2 sequences are MDHEN and SYDVKM. V lost 5 bases to trimming and J lost 8 bases, with 12 bases between them. The length of the CDR3 is 12 residues. The CDR3 DNA is TGTGCCAGCAGTGTAGACGGGAGCGGCTACACCTTC. Protein product: CASSVDGSGYTF.

This rearrangement joins TRBV5-4 to TRBJ2-2; D unclear. Germline loops: CDR1 SGHNT, CDR2 YYREEE (reference sequence). This CDR3 comprises 15 residues. Trimming stripped 1 base from V and 7 bases from J, with 14 bases between. The DNA for the CDR3 is TGTGCCAGCAGCTTGCCGGGTTTGTTGGTCGGGGAGCTGTTTTTT. This codes for CASSLPGLLVGELFF.

The chain has TRBV24-1 and TRBJ2-2; D may be TRBD2 (6 bases). Germline V lookup: CDR1 KGHDR, CDR2 SFDVKD. This CDR3 has 15 residues. V lost 6 bases to trimming and J lost 1 base, with 11 bases between them. The DNA of the CDR3 is TGTGCCACCAGTTACCAAGCGGGGAACACCGGGGAGCTGTTTTTT. It codes for CATSYQAGNTGELFF.